These T cell receptor beta chains were read from a single sample in a study of blood T cells in healthy people across ages. MiXCR, applied by TCRdb to the 5' RACE reads, yields one record per CDR3 protein. The sample has 650,000 to 1,000,000 distinct CDR3 sequences, 36% seen once; the top ten hold 10% to 15%. The sample taken for sequencing was blood. These receptors all stem from a man between 18 and 29 years old in good health. Each CDR3 is given with its conserved first and last residue. Each record gives: J gene, D gene, clone size, V gene, CDR3 DNA, CDR3 protein. D genes are given only for firm matches. Clone size, where shown, is once, few, many, or a class for clones that have expanded.

>TRBJ2-5|-|-|TRBV4-3
TGCGCCAGCAGCCAAGTACCGGTCCAGGGAGGGACCCAGTACTTC
CASSQVPVQGGTQYF
>TRBJ2-1|TRBD2|-|TRBV6-1
TGTGCCAGCAGTGGGTTAGCGGGGGCCCTTTACAATGAGCAGTTCTTC
CASSGLAGALYNEQFF
>TRBJ2-1|TRBD2|-|TRBV20-1
TGCAGTGCTAGACCCTCTGGCGGGGGGGCGGATGAGCAGTTCTTC
CSARPSGGGADEQFF
>TRBJ2-1|-|many|TRBV29-1
TGCAGCGTTGACTCCGCGTCCTACAATGAGCAGTTCTTC
CSVDSASYNEQFF
>TRBJ2-5|-|many|TRBV12-3/TRBV12-4
TGTGCCAGCAGCTGGACAGAACAAGAGACCCAGTACTTC
CASSWTEQETQYF
>TRBJ2-4|-|-|TRBV4-1
TGCGCCAGCAGCCAAGATGACGCCCTAGCCAAAAACATTCAGTACTTC
CASSQDDALAKNIQYF
>TRBJ2-1|-|-|TRBV12-3/TRBV12-4
TGTGCCAGCACCCCGGGGGTCAGTTATGAGCAGTTCTTC
CASTPGVSYEQFF
>TRBJ2-2|-|-|TRBV7-2
TGTGCCAGCAGCAGCGCATCCGGGACTGCTACCACCGGGGAGCTGTTTTTT
CASSSASGTATTGELFF
>TRBJ1-2|-|many|TRBV4-2
TGTGCCAGCAGCCAAGACTCGGCCAGGGACTATGGCTACACCTTC
CASSQDSARDYGYTF
>TRBJ1-2|-|few|TRBV18
TGTGCCAGCTCACCAGGCGGTTCCAGGGAGTATGGCTACACCTTC
CASSPGGSREYGYTF
>TRBJ2-1|-|-|TRBV7-3
TGTGCCAGCAGGTCGATACAGGGGGGGATATACAATGAGCAGTTCTTC
CASRSIQGGIYNEQFF
>TRBJ1-2|TRBD1|-|TRBV12-3/TRBV12-4
TGTGCCAGCAGAGACAGGGGTGGCTACATCTTC
CASRDRGGYIF
>TRBJ2-5|-|few|TRBV20-1
TGCAGTGCGACCGGGACTCCGGGGAGGGAGACCCAGTACTTC
CSATGTPGRETQYF
>TRBJ1-2|-|-|TRBV7-2
TGTGCCAGCAGCTCCAGTCCAATCCTTGGCTACACCTTC
CASSSSPILGYTF
>TRBJ2-2|TRBD1|-|TRBV20-1
TGCAGTGCCAGGGGGCTTGTAGGGATGAACACCGGGGAGCTGTTTTTT
CSARGLVGMNTGELFF
>TRBJ2-1|-|-|TRBV7-9
TGTGCCAGCAGCTTAGGTTTAGGGATCGATGAGCAGTTCTTC
CASSLGLGIDEQFF
>TRBJ1-2|TRBD1|few|TRBV6-2/TRBV6-3
TGTGCCAGCAGTTACCTTCGACAGGGAATGGACGGCTACACCTTC
CASSYLRQGMDGYTF
>TRBJ2-2|TRBD1|few|TRBV20-1
TGCAGTGCTGGACAGGGGGGGGACACCGGGGAGCTGTTTTTT
CSAGQGGDTGELFF
>TRBJ2-5|TRBD2|-|TRBV6-2/TRBV6-3
TGTGCCAGCAGTACCTTCCGGACTAGCGGAAACCAAGAGACCCAGTACTTC
CASSTFRTSGNQETQYF
>TRBJ1-5|-|-|TRBV4-1
TGCGCCAGCAGGGGGGGATACAGGGAAGGTAAGGAGCCCCAGCATTTT
CASRGGYREGKEPQHF
>TRBJ2-7|TRBD2|-|TRBV6-2/TRBV6-3
TGTGCCAGCAGCCTAAATAGCGGGCGTGGGTCCTACAATGAGCAGTACTTC
CASSLNSGRGSYNEQYF
>TRBJ2-3|-|few|TRBV7-3
TGTGCCAGCAGCGCCGAAGGAGGTACGCAGTATTTT
CASSAEGGTQYF
>TRBJ1-1|-|few|TRBV12-3/TRBV12-4
TGTGCCAGCAGTACCCCGGGAGTTAACACTGAAGCTTTCTTT
CASSTPGVNTEAFF
>TRBJ2-1|-|-|TRBV28
TGTGCCAGCAGTTTCGCTGGAAGGGTTGGGGATGAGCAGTTCTTC
CASSFAGRVGDEQFF
>TRBJ2-7|TRBD2|-|TRBV29-1
TGCAGCGCTCTAGCGGGAGGGCTTGTATACGAGCAGTACTTC
CSALAGGLVYEQYF
>TRBJ1-4|-|many|TRBV29-1
TGCAGCGTTGCAGATGAAGAAAAACTGTTTTTT
CSVADEEKLFF
>TRBJ2-3|-|-|TRBV3-1
TGTGCCAGCAGCCCCCGGGGGTCTAGAGAGGGAGATACGCAGTATTTT
CASSPRGSREGDTQYF
>TRBJ2-5|-|-|TRBV7-2
TGTGCCAGCAGCTCCTCCGGGGCCTTTTACGGGCAGTACTTC
CASSSSGAFYGQYF
>TRBJ1-6|-|few|TRBV7-2
TGTGCCAGCAGCTTAGATTCACCCCCCCTCCACTTT
CASSLDSPPLHF
>TRBJ2-5|-|-|TRBV12-3/TRBV12-4
TGTGCCAGCAGCCGCCCGGGCCGGCAAGAGACCCAGTACTTC
CASSRPGRQETQYF
>TRBJ2-1|-|many|TRBV7-3
TGTGCCAGCAGCCCCCTATTTAGCTCCTACAATGAGCAGTTCTTC
CASSPLFSSYNEQFF
>TRBJ1-2|-|few|TRBV20-1
TGCAGTGCTAGTGCAGAAGGCTATGGCTACACCTTC
CSASAEGYGYTF
>TRBJ1-5|-|few|TRBV20-1
TGCAGTGCTAGAGGAGGTTATAGCAATCAGCCCCAGCATTTT
CSARGGYSNQPQHF
>TRBJ2-1|-|-|TRBV11-3
TGTGCCAGCAGCTTCAGAGACAATGAGCAGTTCTTC
CASSFRDNEQFF
>TRBJ1-5|TRBD1|few|TRBV5-5
TGTGCCAGCAGCCCGGGACAGGAAGGTCAGCCCCAGCATTTT
CASSPGQEGQPQHF
>TRBJ2-7|TRBD1|-|TRBV6-6
TGTGCCAGCACCAACCGGGACAGGGACTCCTACGAGCAGTACTTC
CASTNRDRDSYEQYF
>TRBJ2-7|-|many|TRBV11-2
TGTGCCAGCACGGGAAGGGGGATGACAGAGCAGTACTTC
CASTGRGMTEQYF
>TRBJ1-6|-|few|TRBV4-1
TGCGCCAGCAGCCAATCGCCCCGAGGAGCTTCCTATAATTCACCCCTCCACTTT
CASSQSPRGASYNSPLHF
>TRBJ1-4|-|few|TRBV6-1
TGTGCCAGCAGTGAAACAGGGCGCAGGGATGAAAAACTGTTTTTT
CASSETGRRDEKLFF
>TRBJ1-1|-|few|TRBV6-5
TGTGCCAGCAGTTACTCGACCCTGAACACTGAAGCTTTCTTT
CASSYSTLNTEAFF
>TRBJ2-1|TRBD2|-|TRBV20-1
TGCAGTGCTAGACCCCTAGCGGGACGGGGTGAGACCCAGTTCTTC
CSARPLAGRGETQFF
>TRBJ1-5|-|few|TRBV5-6
TGTGCCAGCAGCTTGAACCCAGGGCGGAATCAGCCCCAGCATTTT
CASSLNPGRNQPQHF
>TRBJ2-5|-|-|TRBV12-3/TRBV12-4
TGTGCCAGCAGTGTACCGGCAGGGTCCCAAGAGACCCAGTACTTC
CASSVPAGSQETQYF
>TRBJ2-1|-|once|TRBV12-5
TGTGCTAGTGGTTCCTCAGGGCGGGACGGCTCCTACGAGCAGTTCTTC
CASGSSGRDGSYEQFF
>TRBJ1-2|-|many|TRBV5-5
TGTGCCAGCAATCGAGGGGGGCCGTCTTCCGCCAACGGCTACACCTTC
CASNRGGPSSANGYTF
>TRBJ2-1|-|-|TRBV20-1
TGCAGCGTCCCTTTGGGGTTGCCCTACAATGAGCAGTTCTTC
CSVPLGLPYNEQFF
>TRBJ2-7|TRBD2|many|TRBV7-2
TGTGCCAGCAGTTTAGCGGGGGGAACTTACGAGCAGTACTTC
CASSLAGGTYEQYF
>TRBJ1-4|-|few|TRBV12-3/TRBV12-4
TGTGCCAGCAGCTTGCCGGGGCACCCCCTCCAATCTAATGAAAAACTGTTTTTT
CASSLPGHPLQSNEKLFF
>TRBJ2-1|-|few|TRBV27
TGTGCCAGCAGTTTATCGGGGGTAGCGCGGGGTGAGCAGTTCTTC
CASSLSGVARGEQFF
>TRBJ2-7|-|-|TRBV4-2
TGTGCCAGCAGCCAAGAGGCCCTATTATCCTACAATGAGCAGTACTTC
CASSQEALLSYNEQYF